Here is one T cell receptor (beta chain) with its context. As yet, its antigen is unknown. This specimen comes from a study of T cell responses to AZD1222 COVID-19 vaccine. TCRdb's copy holds only in-frame clones and misses some; the assay was immunoSEQ multiplex PCR. Here the sample spans around 110,000 clones, around 90% being singletons. The CDR3 contains 16 residues. Germline CDR1 is SGDLS and CDR2 is YYNGEE. V was shortened by 0 bases and J by 4 bases, with 15 bases between the two germline ends. Whole-study findings and limits: The span of vaccine-associated CD4 TCRs extended across spike, with dominance at 160-218 and 743-854.

The sequences come from peripheral blood, collected on day 0 of AZD1222 vaccination. V usage is TRBV9 and J usage is TRBJ2-3; D perhaps matches TRBD1 (5 bases). This TCR was sampled from an adult in good health. The CDR3 here is CASSVVGEGVADTQYF. The DNA of the CDR3 is TGTGCCAGCAGCGTAGTAGGGGAAGGAGTCGCAGATACGCAGTATTTT.